The 5 T cell receptor beta chains below were found in one sample sequenced in a study of T cell repertoires in cytomegalovirus infection. TCRdb re-derived calls from the reads in MiXCR, one entry per CDR3 protein. The table lists about 85,000 distinct CDR3 sequences, more than 40% of them singletons. These receptors have no known antigen. The sample here was CD8+ T cells from cultured PBMCs, taken from culture after CMV antigen stimulation. These receptors all stem from a human donor in good health (CMV status not recorded). Some clones in this sample may be carry-over from other donors' samples.

The table lists this clonotype with a few counts. The chain links TRBV15 to TRBJ2-1, with 8 bases that match TRBD2. Germline trimming cut 3 bases from V and 4 bases from J; bases unmatched to any gene: 8. CDR3 length: 16 residues. Germline assignment: CDR1 LNHNV and CDR2 YYDKDF (reference sequence). The DNA for the CDR3 is TGTGCCACCAGCAGGGGACGGGAGGGCCTATACAATGAGCAGTTCTTC. Translated: CATSRGREGLYNEQFF.

V is TRBV6-1 and J is TRBJ2-1, with 10 bases lining up with TRBD2. V gave up 7 bases and J gave up 8 bases; unmatched junction bases: 8. The germline V gene has CDR1 MNHNS and CDR2 SASEGT. CDR3 length equals 14 residues. The CDR3 DNA is TGTGCCAGCATTGGGGCTAGCGGGAGACATGAGCAGTTCTTC. It specifies CASIGASGRHEQFF.

This chain joins TRBV7-4 and TRBJ1-1; possibly TRBD1 for D (5 bases). In germline, CDR1 is SGHVT, CDR2 SQSDAQ. This CDR3 has 13 residues. Trimming removed 6 bases from V and 5 bases from J, with 13 bases in between. CDR3 loop: CASSLRGETEAFF. CDR3 coding DNA: TGTGCCAGCAGTTTAAGAGGGGAAACTGAAGCTTTCTTT. Together with reference TRBV7-4 and TRBJ1-1, the CDR3 gives the full variable domain: GAGVSQSPRYKVAKRGRDVALRCDSISGHVTLYWYRQTLGQGSEVLTYSQSDAQRDKSGRPSGRFSAERPERSVSTLKIQRTEQGDSAVYLCASSLRGETEAFFGQGTRLTVV.

The chain carries TRBV20-1 and TRBJ2-1, with D perhaps TRBD2 (6 bases). V lost 0 bases to trimming and J lost 6 bases, with 9 bases between them. The CDR3 has 13 residues. Germline V gives CDR1 DFQATT, CDR2 SNEGSKA (reference sequence). The CDR3: CSARERGGNEQFF. The CDR3 nucleotides read TGCAGTGCTAGAGAGCGGGGTGGCAATGAGCAGTTCTTC.

This clonotype was seen ten or more times. The chain recombines TRBV7-2 with TRBJ1-5, with D hard to call. The germline V gene has CDR1 SGHTA and CDR2 FQGNSA. Between the trimmed V and J ends, which lost 6 bases and 5 bases, there was a span of 26 bases. The CDR3 spans 18 residues. CDR3 amino acids: CASSPSLYGRAFDQPQHF. The CDR3, as DNA: TGTGCCAGCAGTCCGAGTTTATATGGTAGGGCCTTCGATCAGCCCCAGCATTTT.